This TCR beta chain was captured in a study of T cell responses to AZD1222 COVID-19 vaccine. Study findings and constraints: All repertoire sampling was performed exclusively after the peak T cell response. Reportedly, nearly half the spike-specific TCRs target unmutated variant regions. Just a handful of AZD1222 recipients tested seropositive at baseline. Clonal diversity was possibly underestimated; the donors were predominantly white British and more often female.

Remarks on this clone: The antigen is undetermined.

CDR1 is ENHRY and CDR2 is SYGVKD in the germline V gene. This CDR3 has 13 residues. V lost 2 bases, J lost 5 bases, and 9 bases lay in between. Method: immunoSEQ multiplex PCR; TCRdb's copy keeps in-frame clones and lacks some. The table includes approximately 110,000 clones, over 80% detected once. The chain joins TRBV10-3 to TRBJ1-1, with D unresolved. The sequence came from an adult who received the AZD1222 COVID-19 vaccine. This specimen was peripheral blood, taken 28 days after the second AZD1222 dose. In nucleotides, the CDR3 is TGTGCCATCAGTGAGACTAGTAGAACTGAAGCTTTCTTT. Translation gives CAISETSRTEAFF.